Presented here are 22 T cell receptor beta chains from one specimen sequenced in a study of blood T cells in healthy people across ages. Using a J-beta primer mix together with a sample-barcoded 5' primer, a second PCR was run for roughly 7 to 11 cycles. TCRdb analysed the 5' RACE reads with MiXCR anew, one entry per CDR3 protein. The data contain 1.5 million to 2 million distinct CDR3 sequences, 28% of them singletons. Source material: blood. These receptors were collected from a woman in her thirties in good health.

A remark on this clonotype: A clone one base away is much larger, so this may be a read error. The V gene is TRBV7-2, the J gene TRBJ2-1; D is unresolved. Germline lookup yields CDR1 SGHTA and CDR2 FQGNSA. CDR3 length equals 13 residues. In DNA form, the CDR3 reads TGTGCCAGCAGTTACGGGCCCAACAATGAGCGGTTCTTC. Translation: CASSYGPNNERFF. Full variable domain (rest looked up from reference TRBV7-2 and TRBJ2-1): GAGVSQSPSNKVTEKGKDVELRCDPISGHTALYWYRQSLGQGLEFLIYFQGNSAPDKSGLPSDRFSAERTGGSVSTLTIQRTQQEDSAVYLCASSYGPNNERFFGPGTRLTVL.

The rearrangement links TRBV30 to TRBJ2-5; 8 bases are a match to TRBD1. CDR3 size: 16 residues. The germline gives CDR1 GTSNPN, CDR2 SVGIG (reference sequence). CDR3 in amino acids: CAGLFGTGPYQETQYF. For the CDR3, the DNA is TGTGCTGGCCTATTCGGGACAGGCCCCTACCAAGAGACCCAGTACTTC.

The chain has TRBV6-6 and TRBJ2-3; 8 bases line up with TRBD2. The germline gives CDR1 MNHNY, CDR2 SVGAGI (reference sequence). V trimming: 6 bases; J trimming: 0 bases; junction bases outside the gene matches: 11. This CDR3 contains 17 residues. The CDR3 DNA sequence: TGTGCCAGCAGCTCTAATTCCGGGGGGGCTAGCACAGATACGCAGTATTTT. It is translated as CASSSNSGGASTDTQYF.

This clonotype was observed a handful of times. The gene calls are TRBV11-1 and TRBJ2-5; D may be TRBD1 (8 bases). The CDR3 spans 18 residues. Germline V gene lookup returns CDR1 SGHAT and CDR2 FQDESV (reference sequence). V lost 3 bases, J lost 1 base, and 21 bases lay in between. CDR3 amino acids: CASSFGQGGDLLQETQYF. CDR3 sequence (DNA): TGTGCCAGCAGCTTTGGACAGGGAGGGGATCTTCTCCAAGAGACCCAGTACTTC. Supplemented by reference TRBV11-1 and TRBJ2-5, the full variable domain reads EAEVAQSPRYKITEKSQAVAFWCDPISGHATLYWYRQILGQGPELLVQFQDESVVDDSQLPKDRFSAERLKGVDSTLKIQPAELGDSAMYLCASSFGQGGDLLQETQYFGPGTRLLVL.

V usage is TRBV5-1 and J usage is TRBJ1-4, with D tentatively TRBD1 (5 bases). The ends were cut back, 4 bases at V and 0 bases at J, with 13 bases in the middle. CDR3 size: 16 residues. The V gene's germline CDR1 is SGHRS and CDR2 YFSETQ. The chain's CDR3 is CASSIGTASTNEKLFF. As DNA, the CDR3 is TGCGCCAGCAGCATAGGGACGGCATCAACTAATGAAAAACTGTTTTTT.

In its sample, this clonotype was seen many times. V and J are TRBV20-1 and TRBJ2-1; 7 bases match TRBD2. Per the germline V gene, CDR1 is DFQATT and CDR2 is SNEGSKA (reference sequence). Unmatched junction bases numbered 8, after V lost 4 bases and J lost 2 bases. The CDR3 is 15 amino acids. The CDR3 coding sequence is TGCAGTGCTAAGATCCCTAGCGGACCCTACAATGAGCAGTTCTTC. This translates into CSAKIPSGPYNEQFF.

CDR3 in amino acids: CAWSRYSGSAAGELFF. The DNA of the CDR3 is TGTGCCTGGAGTCGCTATAGCGGGAGTGCGGCCGGGGAGCTGTTTTTT. J is TRBJ2-2 and V is TRBV30, with 9 bases matching TRBD2. Germline V lookup: CDR1 GTSNPN, CDR2 SVGIG (reference sequence). This CDR3 spans 16 amino acids. The ends lost 2 bases at V and 6 bases at J; junction bases unmatched: 10.

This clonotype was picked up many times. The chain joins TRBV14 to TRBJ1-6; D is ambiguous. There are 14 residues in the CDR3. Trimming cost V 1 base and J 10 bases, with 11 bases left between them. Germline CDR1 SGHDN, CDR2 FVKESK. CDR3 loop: CASSQVGVRSPLHF. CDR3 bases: TGTGCCAGCAGCCAAGTTGGGGTTCGATCACCCCTCCACTTT.

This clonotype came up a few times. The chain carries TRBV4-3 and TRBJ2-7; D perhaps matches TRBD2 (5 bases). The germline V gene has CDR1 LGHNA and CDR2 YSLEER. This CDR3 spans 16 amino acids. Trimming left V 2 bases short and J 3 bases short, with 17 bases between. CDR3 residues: CASSQWLALEVYEQYF. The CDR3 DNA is TGCGCCAGCAGCCAATGGTTAGCGCTAGAGGTCTACGAGCAGTACTTC.

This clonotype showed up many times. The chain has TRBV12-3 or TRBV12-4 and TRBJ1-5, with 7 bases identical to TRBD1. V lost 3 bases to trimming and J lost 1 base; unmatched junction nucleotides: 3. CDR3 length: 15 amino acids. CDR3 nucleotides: TGTGCCAGCAGTTTCCGGGGACAGAGCAATCAGCCCCAGCATTTT. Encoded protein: CASSFRGQSNQPQHF.

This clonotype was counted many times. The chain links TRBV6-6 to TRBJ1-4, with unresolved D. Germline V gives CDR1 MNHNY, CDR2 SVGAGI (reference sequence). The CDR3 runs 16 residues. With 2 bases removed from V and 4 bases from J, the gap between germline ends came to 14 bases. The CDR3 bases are TGTGCCAGCAGTTACGACGGGATGCTTATTAATGAAAAACTGTTTTTT. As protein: CASSYDGMLINEKLFF.

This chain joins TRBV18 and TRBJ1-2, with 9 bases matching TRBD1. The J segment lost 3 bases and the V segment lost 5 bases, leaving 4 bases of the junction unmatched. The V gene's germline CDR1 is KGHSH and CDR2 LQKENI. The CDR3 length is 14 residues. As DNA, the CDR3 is TGTGCCAGCTCAAACAGGGGGCTGGACTATGGCTACACCTTC. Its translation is CASSNRGLDYGYTF.

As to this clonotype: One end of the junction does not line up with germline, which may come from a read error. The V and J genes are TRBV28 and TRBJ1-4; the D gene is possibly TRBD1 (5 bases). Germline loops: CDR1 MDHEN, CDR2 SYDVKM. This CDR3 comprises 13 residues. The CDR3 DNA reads TGCGCCAGCAGCTTGGGCAGGGATGAAAAACTGTTTTTT. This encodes CASSLGRDEKLFF.

The CDR3 sequence is CASSTRTGGAGNEKLFF. The CDR3, as DNA: TGTGCCAGCAGTACTCGGACAGGGGGCGCCGGTAATGAAAAACTGTTTTTT. The chain joins TRBV2 to TRBJ1-4; 11 positions agree with TRBD1. CDR3 size: 17 residues. The V and J ends lost 5 bases and 4 bases, in that order; junction bases with no gene match: 9. The germline CDR1 and CDR2 sequences are SNHLY and FYNNEI.

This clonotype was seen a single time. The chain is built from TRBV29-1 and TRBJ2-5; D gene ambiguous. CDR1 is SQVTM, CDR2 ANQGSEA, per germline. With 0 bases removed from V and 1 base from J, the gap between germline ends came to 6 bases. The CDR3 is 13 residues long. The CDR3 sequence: CSVEESPQETQYF. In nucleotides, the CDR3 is TGCAGCGTTGAAGAGAGCCCCCAAGAGACCCAGTACTTC.

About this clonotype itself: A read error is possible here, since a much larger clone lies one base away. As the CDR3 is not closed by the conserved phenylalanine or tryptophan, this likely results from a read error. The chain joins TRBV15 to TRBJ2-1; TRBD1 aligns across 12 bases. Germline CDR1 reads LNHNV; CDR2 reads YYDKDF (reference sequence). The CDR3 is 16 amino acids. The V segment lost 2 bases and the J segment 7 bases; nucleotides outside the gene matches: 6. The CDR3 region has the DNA TGTGCCACCAGCAGAACCGGGACAGGGGGCAAAAATGAGCAGTTCTTA. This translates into CATSRTGTGGKNEQFL.

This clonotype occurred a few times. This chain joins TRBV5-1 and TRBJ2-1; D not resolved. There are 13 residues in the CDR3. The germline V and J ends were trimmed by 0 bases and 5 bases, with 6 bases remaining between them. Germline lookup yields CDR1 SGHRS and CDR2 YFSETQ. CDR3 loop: CASSLVRHNEQFF. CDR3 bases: TGCGCCAGCAGCTTGGTACGCCACAATGAGCAGTTCTTC. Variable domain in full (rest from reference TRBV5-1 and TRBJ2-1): KAGVTQTPRYLIKTRGQQVTLSCSPISGHRSVSWYQQTPGQGLQFLFEYFSETQRNKGNFPGRFSGRQFSNSRSEMNVSTLELGDSALYLCASSLVRHNEQFFGPGTRLTVL.

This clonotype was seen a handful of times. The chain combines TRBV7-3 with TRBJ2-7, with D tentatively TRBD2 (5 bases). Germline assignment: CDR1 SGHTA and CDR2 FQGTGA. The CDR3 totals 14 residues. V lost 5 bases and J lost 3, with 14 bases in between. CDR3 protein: CASSPTGNNYEQYF. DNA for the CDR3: TGTGCCAGCAGCCCTACCGGGAATAACTACGAGCAGTACTTC.

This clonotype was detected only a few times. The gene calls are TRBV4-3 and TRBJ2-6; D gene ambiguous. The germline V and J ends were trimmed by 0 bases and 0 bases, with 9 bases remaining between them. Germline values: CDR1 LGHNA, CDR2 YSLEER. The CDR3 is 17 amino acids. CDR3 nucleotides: TGCGCCAGCAGCCAAGATTTCGTGCGCTCTGGGGCCAACGTCCTGACTTTC. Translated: CASSQDFVRSGANVLTF.

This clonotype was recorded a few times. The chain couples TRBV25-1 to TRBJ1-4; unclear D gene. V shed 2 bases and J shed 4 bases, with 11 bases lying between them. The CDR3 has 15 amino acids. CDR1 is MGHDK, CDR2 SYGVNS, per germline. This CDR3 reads CASSETGPGNEKLFF. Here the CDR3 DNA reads TGTGCCAGCAGTGAAACTGGGCCGGGTAATGAAAAACTGTTTTTT.

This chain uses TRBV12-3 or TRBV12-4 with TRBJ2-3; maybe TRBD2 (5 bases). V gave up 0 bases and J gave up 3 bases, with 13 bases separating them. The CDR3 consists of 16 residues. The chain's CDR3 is CASSLARTSGTDTQYF. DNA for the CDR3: TGTGCCAGCAGTTTAGCTCGCACCTCGGGGACAGATACGCAGTATTTT.

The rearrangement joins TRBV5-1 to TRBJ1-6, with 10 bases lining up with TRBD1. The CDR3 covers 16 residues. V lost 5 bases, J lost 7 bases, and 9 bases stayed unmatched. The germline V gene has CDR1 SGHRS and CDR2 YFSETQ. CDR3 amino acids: CASRHRPGQGNSPLHF. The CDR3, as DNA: TGCGCCAGCAGGCACCGTCCGGGACAGGGGAATTCACCCCTCCACTTT.